Below, one TCR beta chain is given with its context. These data are taken from a study of sequential checkpoint blockade in melanoma. The treatment is: randomized to nivolumab then ipilimumab (arm A) or the reverse (arm B). V dropped 4 bases and J dropped 1; count of bases not matched to a gene: 10. This CDR3 contains 17 residues. CDR1 and CDR2 (germline): MNHEY, SMNVEV (reference sequence). Data came from immunoSEQ multiplex PCR; TCRdb stores just in-frame clones and leaves some out. The table includes under 20,000 clones, around four fifths detected once. The chain recombines TRBV27 with TRBJ1-5, with 7 bases fitting TRBD1. The specimen was CD8+ T cells sorted from blood (inferred from file names), collected from a patient given nivolumab and ipilimumab in sequence. The receptor comes from a human donor with melanoma. This CDR3 reads CASSSLQGMGSNQPQHF. CDR3 nucleotide sequence: TGTGCCAGCAGTTCTCTACAGGGGATGGGGAGCAATCAGCCCCAGCATTTT.